This TCR beta chain is from a study of blood T cell repertoires in COVID-19. Germline V gene sequence: CDR1 SNHLY, CDR2 FYNNEI. Trimming shortened V by 11 bases and J by 0 bases, and 11 bases separated the two germline ends. This CDR3 is built from 12 residues. The sample holds one count of this clone. Clones were sequenced by immunoSEQ multiplex PCR, and TCRdb holds only the in-frame ones, with some missing. The sample lists some 150,000 clones, 80% to 90% occurring once. The clonotype comes from a woman aged 60 to 75 who had recovered from COVID-19. V and J are TRBV2 and TRBJ2-7; D unclear. Sequenced input: peripheral blood. CDR3 protein: CASGGLSYEQYF. CDR3 DNA sequence: TGTGCCTCAGGTGGTCTCTCCTACGAGCAGTACTTC.